The 6 T cell receptor beta chains reported below all come from one sample, sequenced in a study of blood T cell repertoires in COVID-19 (dated by TCRdb to 2020 to 2021). Receptors were amplified or captured by the immunoSEQ multiplex PCR assay. In TCRdb, the immuneACCESS table is reduced to in-frame sequences with V and J assigned. These tables do not hold every clone; where another copy was compared, an unresolved V gene accounts for under half, and the others remain unexplained. The sample table records some 300,000 clones; roughly 87% of these occur just once. Together, the top ten hold about 0.93% of the sample. Material: PBMCs or T cells enriched from blood (not recorded which). The receptors originated from a woman in her twenties or thirties who had recovered from COVID-19.

The chain carries TRBV6-1 and TRBJ2-1; D is perhaps TRBD1 (6 bases). Germline CDR1 is MNHNS and CDR2 is SASEGT. The germline V and J ends were trimmed by 4 bases and 1 base, with 17 bases remaining between them. The CDR3 covers 17 residues. The CDR3 reads CASSVLYREKSYNEQFF. CDR3 bases: TGTGCCAGCAGTGTACTATACAGGGAGAAATCCTACAATGAGCAGTTCTTC.

The V and J genes are TRBV2 and TRBJ1-5, with TRBD1 as a possible D gene (6 bases). V was clipped by 6 bases and J by 6 bases, with 15 bases between them. Germline CDR1 SNHLY, CDR2 FYNNEI. CDR3 length equals 14 residues. Here the CDR3 DNA reads TGTGCCAGCAGAAAGGACAGTAACTCTCAGCCCCAGCATTTT. Encoded protein: CASRKDSNSQPQHF.

This rearrangement joins TRBV2 to TRBJ1-1, with 12 bases identical to TRBD1. The CDR3 totals 15 residues. CDR1 and CDR2 (germline): SNHLY, FYNNEI. Trimming cost V 7 bases and J 4 bases; bases outside gene matches: 7. The CDR3 sequence: CASTRDRGRGTEAFF. CDR3 in DNA: TGTGCCAGCACCCGGGACAGGGGGCGCGGCACTGAAGCTTTCTTT.

The chain links TRBV30 to TRBJ2-1; TRBD2 might be the D (5 bases). V was cut by 5 bases and J by 4 bases, with 15 bases left in between. This CDR3 spans 14 amino acids. The germline V gene encodes CDR1 GTSNPN and CDR2 SVGIG (reference sequence). As DNA, the CDR3 is TGTGCCTGGCTTCCGGGAAATAATTACAATGAGCAGTTCTTC. Translating gives CAWLPGNNYNEQFF. The full variable domain, with the rest looked up from reference TRBV30 and TRBJ2-1, is SQTIHQWPATLVQPVGSPLSLECTVEGTSNPNLYWYRQAAGRGLQLLFYSVGIGQISSEVPQNLSASRPQDRQFILSSKKLLLSDSGFYLCAWLPGNNYNEQFFGPGTRLTVL.

CDR3 protein: CAWRIEGDRGWETQYF. Here the CDR3 DNA reads TGTGCCTGGAGGATCGAGGGGGACAGGGGCTGGGAGACCCAGTACTTC. The gene calls are TRBV30 and TRBJ2-5; TRBD1 aligns across 10 bases. This CDR3 comprises 16 residues. Germline CDR1 reads GTSNPN; CDR2 reads SVGIG (reference sequence). Trimming cost V 3 bases and J 5 bases; bases outside gene matches: 12.

The chain has TRBV2 and TRBJ2-2; TRBD2 is a possible D gene (6 bases). Trimming left V 7 bases short and J 10 bases short, with 19 bases between. The CDR3 is 14 residues long. Germline V CDR1 and CDR2: SNHLY, FYNNEI. CDR3 coding DNA: TGTGCCAGCATTGTGGACTATGATTCGGTGGAGCTGTTTTTT. The encoded protein is CASIVDYDSVELFF.